This T cell receptor beta chain is drawn from a study of blood T cells in healthy people across ages. This CDR3 is 18 amino acids long. V lost 3 bases to trimming and J lost 6 bases; unmatched junction nucleotides: 15. Germline CDR1 MGHRA, CDR2 YSYEKL. This clonotype came up once. Its antigen remains unknown. Study-level findings and limits: PBMCs were not sorted, which prevented a conclusive comparison of naive versus antigen-experienced cells.

Together with a sample-barcoded 5' primer, a J-beta primer mix was included in a second PCR lasting about 7 to 12 cycles. Via MiXCR, TCRdb re-called the 5' RACE reads, giving one row per CDR3 protein. Of about 970,000 distinct CDR3 sequences in the sample, approximately 50% were seen once. The sequenced material came from blood. The receptor was derived from a woman aged 55-75 years in good health. This chain connects TRBV4-1 to TRBJ2-2, with 8 bases that match TRBD2. The CDR3 here is CASSQGLVGDLKAGELFF. The CDR3 DNA follows: TGCGCCAGCAGCCAGGGACTAGTGGGAGATTTAAAGGCCGGGGAGCTGTTTTTT.